This T cell receptor (beta chain) was sequenced for a study of CD8+ T cells in alopecia areata. Study details: Twice a day, 5 to 10 mg of oral tofacitinib was administered to treated patients. Tofacitinib administration persisted for 6 to 18 months, succeeded by 6 months off drug. Findings of the study overall: Normal skin's resident alphabeta T cells are sequenced alongside lesional scalp T cells.

Following RNA extraction, reverse transcription yielded cDNA that acted as the sequencing template. The repertoire was sequenced with immunoSEQ multiplex PCR; TCRdb's copy has only in-frame clones and lacks some. The sample contains fewer than 250,000 clones, 50% to 60% of which appear only once. This clone occurred a few times. What it binds is unknown. Regarding treatment: oral pan-JAK inhibitor, 5-10 mg twice daily. Sorting of CD4+ and CD8+ T cells was performed on PBMCs. The starting material was CD4+ T cells sorted from blood, obtained at week 4, from a patient treated with tofacitinib. The TCR was taken from a human donor with alopecia areata.

The CDR3 DNA sequence: TGCGCCAGCAGCCCCAGGACAGGGGTGAATGAGCAGTTCTTC. Residues: CASSPRTGVNEQFF. The V gene is TRBV5-1, the J gene TRBJ2-1, with 9 nucleotides matching TRBD1. V lost 4 bases and J lost 7; bases outside the gene matches: 6. This CDR3 contains 14 residues. Germline CDR1 reads SGHRS; CDR2 reads YFSETQ.